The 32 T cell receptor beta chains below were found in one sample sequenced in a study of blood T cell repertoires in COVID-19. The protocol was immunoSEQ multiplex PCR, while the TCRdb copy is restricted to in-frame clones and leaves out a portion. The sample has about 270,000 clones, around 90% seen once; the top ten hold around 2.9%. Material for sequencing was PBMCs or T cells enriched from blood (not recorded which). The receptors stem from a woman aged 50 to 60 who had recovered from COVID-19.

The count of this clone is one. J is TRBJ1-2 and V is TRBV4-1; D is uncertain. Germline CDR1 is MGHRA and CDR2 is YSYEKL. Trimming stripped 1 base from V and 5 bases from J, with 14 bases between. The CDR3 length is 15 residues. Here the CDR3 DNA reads TGCGCCAGCAGCCAAGTTTTGGAGGTGGGATATGGCTACACCTTC. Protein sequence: CASSQVLEVGYGYTF.

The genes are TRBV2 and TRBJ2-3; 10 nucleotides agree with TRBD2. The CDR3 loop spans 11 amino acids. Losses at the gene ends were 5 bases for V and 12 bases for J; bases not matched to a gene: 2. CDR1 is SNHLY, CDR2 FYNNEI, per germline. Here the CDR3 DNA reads TGTGCCAGCAGTTCTAGCGGGAGACAGTATTTT. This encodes CASSSSGRQYF.

CDR3: CASSLVVTSGRHEQYF. CDR3 sequence (DNA): TGTGCCAGCAGCTTAGTAGTCACTAGCGGCCGCCACGAGCAGTACTTC. The rearrangement uses TRBV7-2 and TRBJ2-7; 8 bases are a match to TRBD2. The ends lost 1 base at V and 5 bases at J; junction bases unmatched: 10. This CDR3 contains 16 residues. Germline-derived CDR1 and CDR2 are SGHTA and FQGNSA.

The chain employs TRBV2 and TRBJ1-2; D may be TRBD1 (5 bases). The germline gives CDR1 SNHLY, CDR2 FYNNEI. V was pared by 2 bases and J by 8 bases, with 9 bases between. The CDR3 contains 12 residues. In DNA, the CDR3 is TGTGCCAGCAGTGAATCAGGGCGCGGCTACACCTTC. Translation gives CASSESGRGYTF.

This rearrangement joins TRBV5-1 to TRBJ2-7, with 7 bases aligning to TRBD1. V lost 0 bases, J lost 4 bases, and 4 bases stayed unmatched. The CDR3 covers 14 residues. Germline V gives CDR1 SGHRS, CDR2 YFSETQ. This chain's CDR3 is CASSLEQGRYEQYF. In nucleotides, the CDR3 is TGCGCCAGCAGCTTGGAACAGGGGCGGTACGAGCAGTACTTC.

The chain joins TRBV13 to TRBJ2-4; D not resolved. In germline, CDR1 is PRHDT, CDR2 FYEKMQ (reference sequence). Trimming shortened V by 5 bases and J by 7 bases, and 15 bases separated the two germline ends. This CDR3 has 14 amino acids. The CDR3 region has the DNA TGTGCCAGCAGCCCAGTTGGAAAGAGGAACATTCAGTACTTC. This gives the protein CASSPVGKRNIQYF. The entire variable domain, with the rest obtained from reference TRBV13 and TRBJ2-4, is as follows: AAGVIQSPRHLIKEKRETATLKCYPIPRHDTVYWYQQGPGQDPQFLISFYEKMQSDKGSIPDRFSAQQFSDYHSELNMSSLELGDSALYFCASSPVGKRNIQYFGAGTRLSVL.

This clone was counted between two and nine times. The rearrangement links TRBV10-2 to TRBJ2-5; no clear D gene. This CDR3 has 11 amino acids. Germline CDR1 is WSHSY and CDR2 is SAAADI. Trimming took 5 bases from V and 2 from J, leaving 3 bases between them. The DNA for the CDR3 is TGCGCCAGCAGTCCACAAGAGACCCAGTACTTC. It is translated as CASSPQETQYF.

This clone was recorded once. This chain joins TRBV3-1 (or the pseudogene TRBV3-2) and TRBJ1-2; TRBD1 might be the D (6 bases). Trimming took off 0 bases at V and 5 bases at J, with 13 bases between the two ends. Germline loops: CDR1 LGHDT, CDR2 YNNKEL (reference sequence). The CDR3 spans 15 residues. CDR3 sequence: CASSQEEGGGYGYTF. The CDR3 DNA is TGTGCCAGCAGCCAAGAGGAAGGGGGAGGGTATGGCTACACCTTC.

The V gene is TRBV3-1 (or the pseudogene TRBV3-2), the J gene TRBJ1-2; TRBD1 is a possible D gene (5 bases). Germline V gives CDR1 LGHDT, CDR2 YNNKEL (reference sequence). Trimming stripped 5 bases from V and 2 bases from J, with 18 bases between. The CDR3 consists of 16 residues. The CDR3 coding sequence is TGTGCCAGCAGCTCCCGGTGGCAGGGCCAAAACTATGGCTACACCTTC. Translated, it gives CASSSRWQGQNYGYTF.

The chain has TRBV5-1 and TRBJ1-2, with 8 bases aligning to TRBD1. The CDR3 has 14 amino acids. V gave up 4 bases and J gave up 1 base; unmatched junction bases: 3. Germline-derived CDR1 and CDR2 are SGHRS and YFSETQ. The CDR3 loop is CASSTDRGNYGYTF. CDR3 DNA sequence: TGCGCCAGCAGCACCGACAGGGGTAACTATGGCTACACCTTC.

CDR3 amino acids: CASSRKREGGNEQFF. CDR3 nucleotides: TGTGCCAGCAGTCGAAAGCGGGAGGGGGGAAATGAGCAGTTCTTC. The V gene is TRBV4-2, the J gene TRBJ2-1, with 10 bases identical to TRBD2. Per germline, CDR1 LGHNA and CDR2 YNFKEQ. The ends lost 6 bases at V and 7 bases at J; junction bases unmatched: 9. This CDR3 comprises 15 residues.

Here the CDR3 DNA reads TGTGCCAGCAGCCCAAAAACCCTGAGGACTGAAGCTTTCTTT. Amino acids: CASSPKTLRTEAFF. The chain employs TRBV5-4 and TRBJ1-1; D uncertain. Trimming took off 4 bases at V and 5 bases at J, with 15 bases between the two ends. The CDR3 has 14 amino acids. CDR1 is SGHNT, CDR2 YYREEE, per germline (reference sequence).

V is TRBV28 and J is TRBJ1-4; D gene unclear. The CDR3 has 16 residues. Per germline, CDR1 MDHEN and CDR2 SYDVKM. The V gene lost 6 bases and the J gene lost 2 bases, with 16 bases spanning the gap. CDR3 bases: TGTGCCAGCAGAACTTCGGGATTTTGGACTAATGAAAAACTGTTTTTT. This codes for CASRTSGFWTNEKLFF.

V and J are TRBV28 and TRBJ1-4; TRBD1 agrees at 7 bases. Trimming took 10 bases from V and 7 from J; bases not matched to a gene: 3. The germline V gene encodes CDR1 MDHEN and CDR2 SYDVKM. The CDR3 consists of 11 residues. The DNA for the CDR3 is TGTGCCACCCAGGGGGGTGAAAAACTGTTTTTT. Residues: CATQGGEKLFF.

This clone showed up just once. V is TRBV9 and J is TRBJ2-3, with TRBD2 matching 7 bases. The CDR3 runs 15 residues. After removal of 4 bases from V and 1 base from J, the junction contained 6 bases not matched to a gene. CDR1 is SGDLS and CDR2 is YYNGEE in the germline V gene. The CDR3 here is CASSFKAGGTDTQYF. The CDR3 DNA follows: TGTGCCAGCAGCTTCAAGGCGGGGGGCACAGATACGCAGTATTTT.

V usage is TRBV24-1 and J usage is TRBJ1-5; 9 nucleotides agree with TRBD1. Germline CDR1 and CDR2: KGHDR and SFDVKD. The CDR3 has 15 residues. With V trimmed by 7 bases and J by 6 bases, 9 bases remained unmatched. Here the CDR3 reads CATREGTGSFQPQHF. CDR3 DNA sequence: TGTGCCACCAGGGAGGGGACAGGGTCATTTCAGCCCCAGCATTTT.

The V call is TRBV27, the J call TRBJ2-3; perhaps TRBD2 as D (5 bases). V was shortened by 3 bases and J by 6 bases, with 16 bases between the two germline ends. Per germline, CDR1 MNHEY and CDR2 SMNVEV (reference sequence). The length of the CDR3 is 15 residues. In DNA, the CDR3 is TGTGCCAGCAGTTTCCGACTAACCAATGGGGATACGCAGTATTTT. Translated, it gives CASSFRLTNGDTQYF.

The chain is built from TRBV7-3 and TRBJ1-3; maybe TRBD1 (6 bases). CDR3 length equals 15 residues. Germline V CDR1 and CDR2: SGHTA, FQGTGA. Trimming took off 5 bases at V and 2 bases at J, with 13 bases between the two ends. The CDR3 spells CASSVQGTTGNTIYF. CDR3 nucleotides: TGTGCCAGCAGCGTACAGGGTACCACTGGAAACACCATATATTTT.

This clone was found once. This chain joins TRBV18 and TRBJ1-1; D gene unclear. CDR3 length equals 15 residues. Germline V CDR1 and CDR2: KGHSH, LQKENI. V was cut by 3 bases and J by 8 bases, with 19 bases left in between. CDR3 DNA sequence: TGTGCCAGCTCACCCGCCCTCGACCGTAGACACGAAGCTTTCTTT. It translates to CASSPALDRRHEAFF.

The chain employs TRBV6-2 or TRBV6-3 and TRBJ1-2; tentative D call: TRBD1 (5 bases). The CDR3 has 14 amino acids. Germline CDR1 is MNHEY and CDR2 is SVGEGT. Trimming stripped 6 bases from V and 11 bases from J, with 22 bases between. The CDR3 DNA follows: TGTGCCAGCAGCCCTTCCGACAGTCCTCGTGAATACACCTTC. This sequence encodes CASSPSDSPREYTF.

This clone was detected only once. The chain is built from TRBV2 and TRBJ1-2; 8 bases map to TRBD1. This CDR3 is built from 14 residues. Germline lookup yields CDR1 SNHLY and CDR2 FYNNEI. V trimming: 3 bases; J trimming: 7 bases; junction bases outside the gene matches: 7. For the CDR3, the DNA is TGTGCCAGCAGTGAGGTTGCAGGGGGCTTTGGCTACACCTTC. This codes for CASSEVAGGFGYTF.

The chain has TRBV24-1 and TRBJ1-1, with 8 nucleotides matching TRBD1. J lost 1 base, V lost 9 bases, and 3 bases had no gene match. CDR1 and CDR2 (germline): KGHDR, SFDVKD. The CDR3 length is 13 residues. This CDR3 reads CATGGQGNTEAFF. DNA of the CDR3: TGTGCCACCGGAGGACAGGGGAACACTGAAGCTTTCTTT.

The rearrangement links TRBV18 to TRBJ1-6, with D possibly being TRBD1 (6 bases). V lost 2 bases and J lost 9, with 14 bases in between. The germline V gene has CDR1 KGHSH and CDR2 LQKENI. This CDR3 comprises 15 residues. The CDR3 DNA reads TGTGCCAGCTCACCAGGCGAAACAGGGCGTTCACCCCTCCACTTT. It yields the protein CASSPGETGRSPLHF.

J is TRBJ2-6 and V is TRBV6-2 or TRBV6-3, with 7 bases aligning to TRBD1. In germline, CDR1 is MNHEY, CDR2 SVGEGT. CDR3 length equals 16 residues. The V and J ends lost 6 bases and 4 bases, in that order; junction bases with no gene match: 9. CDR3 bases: TGTGCCAGCAGCCCTACACAGGGGTACGGGGCCAACGTCCTGACTTTC. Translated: CASSPTQGYGANVLTF.

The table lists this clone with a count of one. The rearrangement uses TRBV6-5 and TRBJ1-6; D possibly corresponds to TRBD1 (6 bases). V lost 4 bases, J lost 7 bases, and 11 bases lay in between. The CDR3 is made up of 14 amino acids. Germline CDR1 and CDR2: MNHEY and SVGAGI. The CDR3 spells CASSSRGGNSPLHF. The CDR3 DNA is TGTGCCAGCAGTTCCAGGGGTGGGAATTCACCCCTCCACTTT.

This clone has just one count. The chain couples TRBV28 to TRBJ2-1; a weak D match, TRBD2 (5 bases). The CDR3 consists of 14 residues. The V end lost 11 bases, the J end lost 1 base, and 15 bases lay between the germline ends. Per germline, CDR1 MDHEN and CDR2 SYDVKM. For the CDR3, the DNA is TGTGCCGGAGGAAGTAGAGCGTCCTACAATGAGCAGTTCTTC. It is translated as CAGGSRASYNEQFF. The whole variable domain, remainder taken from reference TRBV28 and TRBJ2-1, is DVKVTQSSRYLVKRTGEKVFLECVQDMDHENMFWYRQDPGLGLRLIYFSYDVKMKEKGDIPEGYSVSREKKERFSLILESASTNQTSMYLCAGGSRASYNEQFFGPGTRLTVL.

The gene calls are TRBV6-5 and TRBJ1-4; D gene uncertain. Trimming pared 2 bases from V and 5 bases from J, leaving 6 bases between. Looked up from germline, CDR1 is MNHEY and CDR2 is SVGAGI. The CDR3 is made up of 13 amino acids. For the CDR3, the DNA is TGTGCCAGCAGTTACAGGGAGAATGAAAAACTGTTTTTT. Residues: CASSYRENEKLFF.

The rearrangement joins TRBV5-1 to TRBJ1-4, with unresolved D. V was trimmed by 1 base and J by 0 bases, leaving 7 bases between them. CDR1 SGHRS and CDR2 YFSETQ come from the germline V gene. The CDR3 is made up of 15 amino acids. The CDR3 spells CASSLRGATNEKLFF. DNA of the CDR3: TGCGCCAGCAGCTTGCGGGGTGCAACTAATGAAAAACTGTTTTTT.

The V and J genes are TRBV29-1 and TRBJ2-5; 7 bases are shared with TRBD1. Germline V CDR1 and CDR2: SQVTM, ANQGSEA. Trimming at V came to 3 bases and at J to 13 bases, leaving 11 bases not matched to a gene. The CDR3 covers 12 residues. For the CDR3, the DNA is TGCAGCGTTGAGCCCCGGGACAGAAACTTGTACTTC. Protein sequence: CSVEPRDRNLYF. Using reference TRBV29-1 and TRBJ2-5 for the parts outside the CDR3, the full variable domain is SAVISQKPSRDICQRGTSLTIQCQVDSQVTMMFWYRQQPGQSLTLIATANQGSEATYESGFVIDKFPISRPNLTFSTLTVSNMSPEDSSIYLCSVEPRDRNLYFGPGTRLLVL.

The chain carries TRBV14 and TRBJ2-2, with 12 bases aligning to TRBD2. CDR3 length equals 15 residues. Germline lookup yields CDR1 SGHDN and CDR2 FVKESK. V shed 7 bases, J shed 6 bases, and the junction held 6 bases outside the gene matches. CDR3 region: CASTRLAGEPGELFF. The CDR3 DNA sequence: TGTGCCAGCACTAGACTAGCGGGAGAGCCCGGGGAGCTGTTTTTT. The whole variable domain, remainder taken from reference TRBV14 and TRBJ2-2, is EAGVTQFPSHSVIEKGQTVTLRCDPISGHDNLYWYRRVMGKEIKFLLHFVKESKQDESGMPNNRFLAERTGGTYSTLKVQPAELEDSGVYFCASTRLAGEPGELFFGEGSRLTVL.

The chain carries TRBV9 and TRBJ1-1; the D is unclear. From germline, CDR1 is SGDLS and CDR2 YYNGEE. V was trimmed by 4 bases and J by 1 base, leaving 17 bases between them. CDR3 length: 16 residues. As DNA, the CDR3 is TGTGCCAGCAGCCCGAGAGGTACGTTTTCGAACACTGAAGCTTTCTTT. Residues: CASSPRGTFSNTEAFF.

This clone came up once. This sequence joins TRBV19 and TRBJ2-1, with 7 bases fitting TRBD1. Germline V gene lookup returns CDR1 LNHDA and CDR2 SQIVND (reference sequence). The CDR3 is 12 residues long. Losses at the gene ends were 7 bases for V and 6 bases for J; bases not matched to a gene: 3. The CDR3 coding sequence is TGTGCCAGTATTGACAGGGTCAATGAGCAGTTCTTC. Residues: CASIDRVNEQFF.